Sequencing of this T cell receptor beta chain was carried out in a study of blood T cells in healthy people across ages. Study observations and caveats: A conclusive naive versus antigen-experienced comparison was prevented by the unsorted PBMCs.

This clonotype has more than one count but fewer than ten. Its cognate antigen is unknown. Samples had at least 7 million PBMCs isolated from them. A sample-barcoded 5' primer and a J-beta primer mix were used in a second PCR of roughly 6 to 11 cycles. Each of the cDNA molecules was tagged by a template-switch adaptor with 12 random nucleotides. From the 5' RACE reads, TCRdb called clonotypes with MiXCR, one entry per CDR3 protein. This table holds about a million distinct CDR3 sequences, around 48% found once. The clonotype originates from a man aged 30 to 45 in good health. The sample comprised blood.

CDR3: CSARVAGTDTQYF. Here the CDR3 DNA reads TGCAGTGCTAGAGTAGCGGGCACAGATACGCAGTATTTT. The gene calls are TRBV20-1 and TRBJ2-3; D might be TRBD2 (6 bases). Trimming stripped 1 base from V and 1 base from J, with 6 bases between. CDR3 length: 13 residues. Germline V gene lookup returns CDR1 DFQATT and CDR2 SNEGSKA (reference sequence).